This entry concerns a single TCR beta chain. This sample is drawn from a study of T-cell reconstitution after alpha-beta-depleted transplantation in children. V shed 0 bases, J shed 4 bases, and the junction held 8 bases outside the gene matches. Germline CDR1 is LGHNA and CDR2 is YNFKEQ. This CDR3 has 18 amino acids. Preparation of the TCRbeta library was carried out with unique molecular identifiers. TCRdb processed the PCR reads anew with MiXCR; each CDR3 protein has one entry. The sample comprises 400,000 to 500,000 distinct CDR3 sequences, approximately 11% of which are singletons, and roughly 6% rests with the top ten.

The chain uses TRBV4-2 and TRBJ2-2; 10 bases map to TRBD1. The clonotype comes from a human donor who donated a stem cell graft to a child with acute myeloid leukemia. Sequences were derived from PBMCs from the stem cell graft donor, sampled from the stem cell graft. DNA for the CDR3: TGTGCCAGCAGCCAAGAAGGGACAGGGGTGATGCCCACCGGGGAGCTGTTTTTT. Its translation: CASSQEGTGVMPTGELFF.